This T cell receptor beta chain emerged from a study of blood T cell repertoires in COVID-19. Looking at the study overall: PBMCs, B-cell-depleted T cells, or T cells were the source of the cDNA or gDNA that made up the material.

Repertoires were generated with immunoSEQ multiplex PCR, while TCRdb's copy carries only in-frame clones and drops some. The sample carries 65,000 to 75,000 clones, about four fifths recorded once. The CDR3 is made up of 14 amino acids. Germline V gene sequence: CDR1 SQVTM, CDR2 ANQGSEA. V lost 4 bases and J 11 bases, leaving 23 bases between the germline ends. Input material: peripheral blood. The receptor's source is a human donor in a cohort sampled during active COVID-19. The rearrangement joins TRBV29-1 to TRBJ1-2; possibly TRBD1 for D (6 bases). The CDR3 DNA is TGCAGCGTTGTGTTACAAGGGGGTAACACTAATTACACCTTC. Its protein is CSVVLQGGNTNYTF.